Included here is one T cell receptor (beta chain) sequence, with context. Amplification of TCR beta CDR3 regions used RNA transcripts. First-round RT-PCR used HTBI primers; second-round multiplex PCR followed. MiXCR was run by TCRdb on the multiplex PCR reads, yielding one entry per CDR3 protein. The sample yields roughly 400,000 distinct CDR3 sequences, roughly 14% seen once. The sample originates from a study of Graves' ophthalmopathy and Graves' hyperthyroidism. The specimen was peripheral blood. The sequence was collected from a woman under 30 with stable Graves' hyperthyroidism.

CDR3: CATTLGQESYEQYF. In DNA, the CDR3 is TGTGCCACCACCTTAGGACAGGAATCCTACGAGCAGTACTTC. The chain carries TRBV10-3 and TRBJ2-7, with 7 bases identical to TRBD1. V shed 10 bases and J 1 base; nucleotides not matched to a gene: 10. This CDR3 comprises 14 residues. The germline gives CDR1 ENHRY, CDR2 SYGVKD.